The entry that follows covers one T cell receptor (beta chain) sequence. The antigen is unknown. This sample is part of a study of vaccination effects on CD4 cells after COVID-19. Study findings and constraints: Of the vaccine-induced clones from healthy vaccinees, merely 1 of 255 recognized common cold coronaviruses as well.

Profiling relied on immunoSEQ multiplex PCR, and the TCRdb table lists in-frame clones only, not all of them. Of roughly 70,000 clones listed, around four fifths were seen once; the top ten hold around 0.94%. The ViraFEST assay expanded antigen-specific CD4+ T cells with viral peptide pools before sequencing. With more than 9 days of culture completed, CD4+ T cells were isolated. Of the BNT162b2 and mRNA-1273 vaccines, participants received two doses of one or the other. The V segment lost 4 bases and the J segment 4 bases; nucleotides outside the gene matches: 13. The CDR3 runs 16 residues. Germline lookup yields CDR1 SGHNT and CDR2 YYREEE (reference sequence).

This chain links TRBV5-4 with TRBJ1-2; 7 bases map to TRBD1. Source: CD4+ T cells from PBMCs cultured with HCoV-OC43 spike peptides, taken after COVID-19 vaccination. Noted subset: HCoV-OC43 spike overlapping peptide pool stimulation. The receptor was derived from a human donor who received a COVID-19 vaccine. The CDR3 DNA sequence: TGTGCCAGCAGCCCCGAGGCCCCCGGGACAGTCTATGGCTACACCTTC. Translating gives CASSPEAPGTVYGYTF.